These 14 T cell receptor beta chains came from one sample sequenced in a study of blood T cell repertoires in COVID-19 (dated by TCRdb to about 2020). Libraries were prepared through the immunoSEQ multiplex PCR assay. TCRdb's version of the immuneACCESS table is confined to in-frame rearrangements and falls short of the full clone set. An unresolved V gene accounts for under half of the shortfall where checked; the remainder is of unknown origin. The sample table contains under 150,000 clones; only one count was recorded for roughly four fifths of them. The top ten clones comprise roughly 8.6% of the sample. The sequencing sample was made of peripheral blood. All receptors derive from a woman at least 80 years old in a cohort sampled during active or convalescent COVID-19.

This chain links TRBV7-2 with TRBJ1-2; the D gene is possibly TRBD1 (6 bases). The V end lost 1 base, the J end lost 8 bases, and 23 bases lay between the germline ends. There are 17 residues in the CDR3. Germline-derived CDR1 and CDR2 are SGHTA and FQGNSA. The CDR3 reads CASSLGSATGIRKGYTF. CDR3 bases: TGTGCCAGCAGCTTAGGGTCCGCAACAGGGATTCGGAAAGGCTACACCTTC.

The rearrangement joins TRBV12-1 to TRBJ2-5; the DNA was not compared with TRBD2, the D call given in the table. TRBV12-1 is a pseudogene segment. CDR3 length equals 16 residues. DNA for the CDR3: TGTGCCAGCAGCTTTGAGCCTAGCGGGGGTCAGGAGACCCAGTACTTC. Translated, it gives CASSFEPSGGQETQYF.

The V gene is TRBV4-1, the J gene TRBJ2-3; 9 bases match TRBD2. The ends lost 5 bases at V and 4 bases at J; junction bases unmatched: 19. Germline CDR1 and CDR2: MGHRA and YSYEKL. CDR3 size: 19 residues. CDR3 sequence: CASSMREGPGTSLSDTQYF. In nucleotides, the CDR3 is TGCGCCAGCAGCATGCGGGAGGGACCCGGGACTAGTCTCTCAGATACGCAGTATTTT.

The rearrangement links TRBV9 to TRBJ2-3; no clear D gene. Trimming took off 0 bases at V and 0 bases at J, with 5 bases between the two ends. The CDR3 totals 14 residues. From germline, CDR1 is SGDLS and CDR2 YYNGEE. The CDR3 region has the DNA TGTGCCAGCAGCGTAGGCGAGAGCACAGATACGCAGTATTTT. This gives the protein CASSVGESTDTQYF.

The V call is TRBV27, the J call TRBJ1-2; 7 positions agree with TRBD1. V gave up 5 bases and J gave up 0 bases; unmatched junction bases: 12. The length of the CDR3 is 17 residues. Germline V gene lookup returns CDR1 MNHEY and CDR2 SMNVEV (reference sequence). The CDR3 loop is CASSLYPPTGSNYGYTF. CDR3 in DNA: TGTGCCAGCAGTCTATATCCTCCGACAGGGTCTAACTATGGCTACACCTTC.

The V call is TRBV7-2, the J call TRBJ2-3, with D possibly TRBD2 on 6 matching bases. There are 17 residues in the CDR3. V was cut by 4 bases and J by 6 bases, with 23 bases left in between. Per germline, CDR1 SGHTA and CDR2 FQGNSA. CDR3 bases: TGTGCCAGCAGCTCTTCTCCAATTACGGGGGTGATCGATACGCAGTATTTT. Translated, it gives CASSSSPITGVIDTQYF.

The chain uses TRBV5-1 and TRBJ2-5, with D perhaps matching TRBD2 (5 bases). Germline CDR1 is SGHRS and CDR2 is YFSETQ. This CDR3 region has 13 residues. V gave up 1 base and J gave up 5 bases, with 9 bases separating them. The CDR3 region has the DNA TGCGCCAGCAGCTTGAGCGGCCGCGAGACCCAGTACTTC. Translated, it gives CASSLSGRETQYF. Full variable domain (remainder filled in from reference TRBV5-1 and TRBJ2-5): KAGVTQTPRYLIKTRGQQVTLSCSPISGHRSVSWYQQTPGQGLQFLFEYFSETQRNKGNFPGRFSGRQFSNSRSEMNVSTLELGDSALYLCASSLSGRETQYFGPGTRLLVL.

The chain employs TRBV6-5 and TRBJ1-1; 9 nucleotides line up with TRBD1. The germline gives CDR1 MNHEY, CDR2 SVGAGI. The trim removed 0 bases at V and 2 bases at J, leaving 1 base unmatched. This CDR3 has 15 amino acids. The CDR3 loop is CASSYSDRGNTEAFF. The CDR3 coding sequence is TGTGCCAGCAGTTACTCGGACAGGGGAAACACTGAAGCTTTCTTT.

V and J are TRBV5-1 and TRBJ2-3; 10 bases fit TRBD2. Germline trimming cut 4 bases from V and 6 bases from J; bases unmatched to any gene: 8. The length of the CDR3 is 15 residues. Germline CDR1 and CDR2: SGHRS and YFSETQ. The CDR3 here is CASSDSGGRGDTQYF. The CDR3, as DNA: TGCGCCAGCAGCGATAGCGGGGGGCGCGGGGATACGCAGTATTTT. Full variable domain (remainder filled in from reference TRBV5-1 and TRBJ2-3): KAGVTQTPRYLIKTRGQQVTLSCSPISGHRSVSWYQQTPGQGLQFLFEYFSETQRNKGNFPGRFSGRQFSNSRSEMNVSTLELGDSALYLCASSDSGGRGDTQYFGPGTRLTVL.

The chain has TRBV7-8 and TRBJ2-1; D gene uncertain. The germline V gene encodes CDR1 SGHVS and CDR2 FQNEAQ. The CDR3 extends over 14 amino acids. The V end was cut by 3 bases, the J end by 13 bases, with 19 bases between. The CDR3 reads CASSFSPDVGRQFF. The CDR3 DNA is TGTGCCAGCAGCTTTAGCCCCGACGTAGGAAGACAGTTCTTC.

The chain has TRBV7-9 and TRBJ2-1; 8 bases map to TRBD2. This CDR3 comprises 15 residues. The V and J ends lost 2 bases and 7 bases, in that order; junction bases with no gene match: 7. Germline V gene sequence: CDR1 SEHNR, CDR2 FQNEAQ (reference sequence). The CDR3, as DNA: TGTGCCAGCAGCTTATCGGGGGGGCCATTGAATGAGCAGTTCTTC. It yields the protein CASSLSGGPLNEQFF.

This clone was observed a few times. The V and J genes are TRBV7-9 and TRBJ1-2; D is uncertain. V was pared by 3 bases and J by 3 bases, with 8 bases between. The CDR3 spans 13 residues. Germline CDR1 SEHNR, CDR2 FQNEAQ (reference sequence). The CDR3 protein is CASSFFGDYGYTF. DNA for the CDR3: TGTGCCAGCAGCTTTTTTGGAGACTATGGCTACACCTTC.

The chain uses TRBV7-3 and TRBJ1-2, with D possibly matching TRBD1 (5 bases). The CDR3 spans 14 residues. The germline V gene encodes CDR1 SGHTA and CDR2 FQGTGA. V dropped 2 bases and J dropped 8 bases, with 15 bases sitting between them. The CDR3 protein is CASSLDGTPKGYTF. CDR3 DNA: TGTGCCAGCAGCTTAGACGGGACTCCGAAAGGCTACACCTTC.

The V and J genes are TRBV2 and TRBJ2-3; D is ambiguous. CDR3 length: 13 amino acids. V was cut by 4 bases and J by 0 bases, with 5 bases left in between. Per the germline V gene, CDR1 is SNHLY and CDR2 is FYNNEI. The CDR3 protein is CASSVVSTDTQYF. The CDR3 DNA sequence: TGTGCCAGCAGTGTCGTCAGCACAGATACGCAGTATTTT.